The 6 T cell receptor beta chains given below trace back to one sample, sequenced in a study of T cell responses to AZD1222 COVID-19 vaccine. Assay used: immunoSEQ multiplex PCR; TCRdb lists only in-frame clones, some missing. The data show about 97,000 clones, 70% to 90% seen once. Sample: peripheral blood, taken on day 0 of AZD1222 vaccination. The receptors shown here come from an adult in good health.

This clone is a singleton in its sample. The chain recombines TRBV28 with TRBJ2-7; D might be TRBD1 (6 bases). The V and J ends lost 2 bases and 2 bases respectively, with 10 bases between them. The CDR3 covers 14 residues. The V gene's germline CDR1 is MDHEN and CDR2 SYDVKM. CDR3 in amino acids: CASSLMGQAYEQYF. The CDR3 nucleotides read TGTGCCAGCAGTTTAATGGGACAAGCCTACGAGCAGTACTTC.

This clone was seen once. The J gene is TRBJ1-3, the V gene TRBV28; D is unresolved. V dropped 5 bases and J dropped 0 bases, with 14 bases sitting between them. The CDR3 has 16 amino acids. CDR1 and CDR2 (germline): MDHEN, SYDVKM. The CDR3 here is CASSPRTVDSGNTIYF. As DNA, the CDR3 is TGTGCCAGCAGTCCCCGGACGGTCGACTCTGGAAACACCATATATTTT.

The rearrangement links TRBV4-3 to TRBJ2-7; 9 bases fit TRBD1. The germline CDR1 and CDR2 sequences are LGHNA and YSLEER. J lost 4 bases, V lost 0 bases, and 1 base had no gene match. The CDR3 loop spans 14 amino acids. The CDR3 here is CASSQEQGAYEQYF. The CDR3 DNA is TGCGCCAGCAGCCAAGAACAGGGGGCTTACGAGCAGTACTTC.

This clone was seen a few times. The V gene is TRBV27, the J gene TRBJ2-7; TRBD2 matches at 11 bases. This CDR3 region has 15 residues. V shed 5 bases, J shed 3 bases, and the junction held 6 bases outside the gene matches. Germline V gives CDR1 MNHEY, CDR2 SMNVEV (reference sequence). The DNA for the CDR3 is TGTGCCAGCAGTCGGACTAGCGGGTTTCTCTACGAGCAGTACTTC. Translating gives CASSRTSGFLYEQYF.

The chain joins TRBV5-4 to TRBJ2-5; weak D call: TRBD2 (5 bases). Per germline, CDR1 SGHNT and CDR2 YYREEE (reference sequence). This CDR3 comprises 15 residues. V lost 0 bases and J 5 bases, leaving 14 bases between the germline ends. CDR3 sequence (DNA): TGTGCCAGCAGCTTGGAGCTCAACCGCGGGGAGACCCAGTACTTC. Translating it yields CASSLELNRGETQYF. The variable domain in full, with the rest retrieved from reference TRBV5-4 and TRBJ2-5, is ETGVTQSPTHLIKTRGQQVTLRCSSQSGHNTVSWYQQALGQGPQFIFQYYREEENGRGNFPPRFSGLQFPNYSSELNVNALELDDSALYLCASSLELNRGETQYFGPGTRLLVL.

The V and J genes are TRBV7-3 and TRBJ2-5; D is unclear. V shed 1 base and J shed 5 bases, with 11 bases lying between them. Germline CDR1 and CDR2: SGHTA and FQGTGA. The CDR3 covers 14 residues. The chain's CDR3 is CASSLRAVGETQYF. For the CDR3, the DNA is TGTGCCAGCAGCTTAAGGGCGGTTGGGGAGACCCAGTACTTC.